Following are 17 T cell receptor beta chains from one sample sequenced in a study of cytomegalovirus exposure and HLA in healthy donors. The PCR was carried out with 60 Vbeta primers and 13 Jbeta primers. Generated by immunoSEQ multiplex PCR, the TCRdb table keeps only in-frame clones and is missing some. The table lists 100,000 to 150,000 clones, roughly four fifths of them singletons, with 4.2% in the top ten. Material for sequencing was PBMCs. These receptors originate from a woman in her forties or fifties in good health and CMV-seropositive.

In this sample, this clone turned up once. CDR3 amino acids: CASSSSGGGPRASYEQYF. The CDR3 DNA reads TGTGCCAGCAGCTCTTCCGGGGGGGGACCAAGGGCTTCCTACGAGCAGTACTTC. The chain combines TRBV5-6 with TRBJ2-7, with 8 bases lining up with TRBD2. This CDR3 region has 18 residues. After removal of 3 bases from V and 1 base from J, the junction contained 15 bases not matched to a gene. CDR1 is SGHDT, CDR2 YYEEEE, per germline.

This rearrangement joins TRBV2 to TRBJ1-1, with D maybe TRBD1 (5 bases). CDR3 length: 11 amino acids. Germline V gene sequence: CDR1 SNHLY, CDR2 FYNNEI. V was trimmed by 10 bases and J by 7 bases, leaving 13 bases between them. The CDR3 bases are TGTGCCATCGGAGGGGCCGGTGAAGCTTTCTTT. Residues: CAIGGAGEAFF.

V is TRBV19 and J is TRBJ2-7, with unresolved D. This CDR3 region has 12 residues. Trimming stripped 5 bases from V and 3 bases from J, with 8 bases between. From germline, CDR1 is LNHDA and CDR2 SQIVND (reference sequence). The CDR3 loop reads CASSFFGYEQYF. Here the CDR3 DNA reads TGTGCCAGTAGTTTTTTCGGCTACGAGCAGTACTTC.

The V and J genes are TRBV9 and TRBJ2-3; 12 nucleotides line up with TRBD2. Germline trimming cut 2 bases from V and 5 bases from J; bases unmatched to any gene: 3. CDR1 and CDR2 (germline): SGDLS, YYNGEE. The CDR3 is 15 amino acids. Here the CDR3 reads CASSVTSGGGDTQYF. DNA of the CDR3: TGTGCCAGCAGCGTGACTAGCGGGGGAGGAGATACGCAGTATTTT.

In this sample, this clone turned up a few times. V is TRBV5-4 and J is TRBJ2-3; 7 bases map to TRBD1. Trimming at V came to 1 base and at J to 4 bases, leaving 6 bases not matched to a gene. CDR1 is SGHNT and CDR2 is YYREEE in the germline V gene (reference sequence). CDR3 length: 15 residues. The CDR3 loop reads CASSLQQGNADTQYF. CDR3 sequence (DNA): TGTGCCAGCAGCTTGCAACAGGGGAACGCAGATACGCAGTATTTT.

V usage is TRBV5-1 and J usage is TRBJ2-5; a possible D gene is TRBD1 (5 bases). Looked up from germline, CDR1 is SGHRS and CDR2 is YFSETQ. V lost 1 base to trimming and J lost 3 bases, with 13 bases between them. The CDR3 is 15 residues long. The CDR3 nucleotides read TGCGCCAGCAGCTTGCTTGGGGCAAGGGAAGAGACCCAGTACTTC. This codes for CASSLLGAREETQYF.

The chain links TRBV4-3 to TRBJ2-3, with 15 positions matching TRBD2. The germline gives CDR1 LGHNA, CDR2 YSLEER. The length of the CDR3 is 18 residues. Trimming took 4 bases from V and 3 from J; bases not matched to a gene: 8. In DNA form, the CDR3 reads TGCGCCAGCAGCCCCGGCGGACTAGCGGGGGGGCCAACAGATACGCAGTATTTT. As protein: CASSPGGLAGGPTDTQYF.

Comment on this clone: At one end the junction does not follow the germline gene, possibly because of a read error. CDR3: CSSSGGGTTYEQYF. CDR3 coding DNA: TGTTCCAGCAGCGGCGGGGGGACGACCTACGAGCAGTACTTC. The genes are TRBV7-9 and TRBJ2-7, with 8 bases aligning to TRBD2. The CDR3 length is 14 residues. Per the germline V gene, CDR1 is SEHNR and CDR2 is FQNEAQ (reference sequence).

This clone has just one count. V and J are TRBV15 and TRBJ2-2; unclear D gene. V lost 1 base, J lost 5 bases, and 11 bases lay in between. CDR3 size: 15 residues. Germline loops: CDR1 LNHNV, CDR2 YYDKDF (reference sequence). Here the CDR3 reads CATSRGEERTGELFF. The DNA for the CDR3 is TGTGCCACCAGCAGAGGAGAGGAAAGGACCGGGGAGCTGTTTTTT.

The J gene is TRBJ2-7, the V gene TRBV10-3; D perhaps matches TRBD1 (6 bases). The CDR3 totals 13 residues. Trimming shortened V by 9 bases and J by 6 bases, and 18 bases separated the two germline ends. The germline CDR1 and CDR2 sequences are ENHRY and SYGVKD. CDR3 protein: CAILGAGESEQYF. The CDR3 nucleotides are TGTGCCATTCTCGGGGCAGGGGAGTCCGAGCAGTACTTC.

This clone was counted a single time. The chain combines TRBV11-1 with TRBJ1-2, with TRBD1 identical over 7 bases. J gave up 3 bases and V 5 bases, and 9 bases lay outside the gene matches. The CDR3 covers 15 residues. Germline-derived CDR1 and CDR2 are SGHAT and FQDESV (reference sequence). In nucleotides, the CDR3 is TGTGCCAGCAGCCAAGACAAAGGGACAGACTATGGCTACACCTTC. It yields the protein CASSQDKGTDYGYTF.

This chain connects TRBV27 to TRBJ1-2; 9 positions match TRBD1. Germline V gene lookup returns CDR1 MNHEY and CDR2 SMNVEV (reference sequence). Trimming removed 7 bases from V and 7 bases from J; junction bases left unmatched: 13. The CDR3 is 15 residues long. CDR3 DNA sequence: TGTGCCAGCACCGGTCTCACAGGGGGCGTAGGTGGCTACACCTTC. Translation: CASTGLTGGVGGYTF.

The CDR3 reads CASSLSGGSETQYF. The CDR3 DNA sequence: TGTGCCAGCAGCCTTAGCGGGGGATCCGAGACCCAGTACTTC. V is TRBV7-2 and J is TRBJ2-5, with 9 positions matching TRBD2. After removal of 5 bases from V and 5 bases from J, the junction contained 6 bases not matched to a gene. The CDR3 is made up of 14 amino acids. Germline values: CDR1 SGHTA, CDR2 FQGNSA.

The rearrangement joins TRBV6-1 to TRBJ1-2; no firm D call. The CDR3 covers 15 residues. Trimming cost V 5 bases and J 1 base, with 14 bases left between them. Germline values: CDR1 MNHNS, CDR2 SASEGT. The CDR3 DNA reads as TGTGCCAGCAGTCCTCGACACACCAGTAACTATGGCTACACCTTC. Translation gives CASSPRHTSNYGYTF.

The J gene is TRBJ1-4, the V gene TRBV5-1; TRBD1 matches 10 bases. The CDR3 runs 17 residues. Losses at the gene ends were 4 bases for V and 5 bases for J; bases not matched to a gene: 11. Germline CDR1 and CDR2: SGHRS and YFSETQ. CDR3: CASSTGQGGEENEKLFF. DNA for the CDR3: TGCGCCAGCAGCACAGGACAGGGGGGTGAGGAAAATGAAAAACTGTTTTTT. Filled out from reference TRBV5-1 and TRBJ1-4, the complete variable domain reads KAGVTQTPRYLIKTRGQQVTLSCSPISGHRSVSWYQQTPGQGLQFLFEYFSETQRNKGNFPGRFSGRQFSNSRSEMNVSTLELGDSALYLCASSTGQGGEENEKLFFGSGTQLSVL.

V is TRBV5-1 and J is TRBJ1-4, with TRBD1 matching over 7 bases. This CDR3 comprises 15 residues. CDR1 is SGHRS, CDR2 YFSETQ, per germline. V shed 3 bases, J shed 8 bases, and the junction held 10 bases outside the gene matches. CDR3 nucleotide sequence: TGCGCCAGCAGCTCGGAGACAGGGTGGAGGGAAAAACTGTTTTTT. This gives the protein CASSSETGWREKLFF.

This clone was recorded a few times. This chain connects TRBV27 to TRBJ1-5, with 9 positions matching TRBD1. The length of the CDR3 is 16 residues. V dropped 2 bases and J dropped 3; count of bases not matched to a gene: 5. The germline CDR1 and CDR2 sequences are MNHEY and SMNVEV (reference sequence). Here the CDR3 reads CASSLTGQGPNQPQHF. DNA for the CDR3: TGTGCCAGCAGTTTAACGGGACAGGGCCCCAATCAGCCCCAGCATTTT.